This T cell receptor (beta chain) was obtained from a study of cytomegalovirus exposure and HLA in healthy donors (dated by TCRdb to about 2017). Looking at the study overall: An earlier analysis of several hundred of the donors reported roughly 300 Gb of sequence data and 100 million to 130 million unique TCR beta sequences from some 180 million T cells. Roughly 320 gigabases of sequencing data and 75 million to 85 million unique TCR sequences made up an early release that covered several hundred HLA-typed donors. Among the approximately 430 genotyped donors, approximately 81% belonged to the genetic ancestry cluster associated with self-reported Caucasian donors. The study was designed to test whether signatures of past pathogen exposure could be identified by cataloging public T cell receptors. The study used immunosequencing to profile the T cell repertoires of approximately 630 subjects and linked those repertoires to cytomegalovirus serostatus. A separate validation cohort of some 130 different subjects was used in addition to the roughly 700-subject first cohort. High-throughput TCR immunosequencing, statistical association of individual TCRs with disease status, and machine learning were combined to predict cytomegalovirus infection status. A later analysis re-examined previously published TCR beta repertoires from about 700 donors and added high-resolution HLA genotyping to investigate patterns of TCR occurrence. Rather than using new phenotypic data, the later analysis identified candidate immune exposures from TCR beta sequences and from how often those sequences occurred across donors. An earlier analysis of around 540 of the donors applied high-throughput TCR beta sequencing to assess whether each TCR beta V gene segment acted as functional or pseudogenic. Donor age, sex, ethnicity and CMV serostatus were compiled together with the repertoire data. A later genetic analysis took genome-wide SNP genotypes for about 60% of the roughly 670 donors and used that subset as a discovery cohort. Every discovery cohort repertoire had been produced on one sequencing platform. HLA typing covered class I and class II loci at four-digit resolution. Typing coverage differed by locus: A, B, C, DRB1 and DQB1 were typed in roughly 620-640 donors, DQA1 in roughly 500, DPA1 in some 600, and DPB1 in around 490. Five DR-DQ haplotypes were handled as single units for association and clustering, since linkage in the cohort was strong. Among about 360 genotyped donors of the cohort, an average of approximately 250,000 unique TCR beta nucleotide sequences were sequenced per donor, around 20% of them non-productive. General findings and caveats noted by the study authors: Because some donors lacked HLA typing at each locus, the association tests relied only on the typed subset. It was suggested by the authors that the approach could potentially be generalized to other disease states and immunological phenotypes. In a later genetic analysis, a missense DCLRE1C variant was associated with V-gene and J-gene trimming of TCR beta chains, and the association was replicated in an independent cohort. Compared with the 666-donor mean, donors in an Asian-associated ancestry cluster had fewer N-insertions in productive TCRs, according to a later genetic analysis. Most TCR sequences were observed very rarely across donors, whereas some public TCRs were present in many individuals. In this cohort, only TCR beta chains were sequenced, and detectable features were limited by the absence of alpha or paired-chain data. A further reported finding was that TCR beta sequences accurately predicted the HLA-A and HLA-B alleles for most subjects in the first cohort. The earlier analysis of approximately 590 of the donors excluded roughly 17 rarely observed V segments, including chromosome 9 orphons, because counts were too low. The classifier was reported to diagnose cytomegalovirus status with high specificity and sensitivity in both the original cohort and the validation cohort. The presence/absence analyses assumed that sequencing depth was roughly uniform across donors, and that assumption may not be true. In a later analysis, some 18,000 TCR beta sequences were associated with specific HLA alleles at a false discovery rate of 0.05. A later analysis found that TCR association rates varied across HLA loci, with DRB1 alleles showing the most associated TCRs and HLA-C alleles the fewest. In a later analysis, HLA-associated TCR beta chains showed more clonal expansion and lower generation probabilities than non-associated chains that were equally common. In vitro tests confirmed that a few of the cytomegalovirus-associated TCR beta chains recognize cytomegalovirus antigens. A later analysis found that most CMV-associated TCR beta chains appeared HLA-restricted, with HLA associations seemingly driven largely by CMV exposure. Because the 87-base-pair reads could not distinguish some IMGT-functional V segments, including TRBV6-2 and TRBV6-3, those segments were excluded. Immune exposure information for the cohort was limited to CMV serostatus. Broadly in line with IMGT annotations, most TCR beta V segments showed up in productive rearrangements about 87% or about 30% of the time in an earlier analysis of about 500 of the donors. Several of the top co-occurrence clusters appeared to be linked to parvovirus B19, influenza, CMV and Epstein-Barr virus, according to a later analysis. The sequencing pipeline was judged likely to have produced a cluster of highly shared sequence variants as a technical artifact. Linkage disequilibrium might explain the correlated functional status among segregating V segments, but an unknown experimental factor could not be excluded. When HLA alleles, especially DR and DQ, strongly co-occurred, TCR associations were difficult to assign to individual alleles. A total of 150 or so TCR beta chains were listed by the study as associated with cytomegalovirus.

On this clone itself: Its target antigen remains unknown. No qualities accompany the bases; no much larger clone lies one base away.

Library preparation used the immunoSEQ multiplex PCR assay. For the multiplex PCR, a mixture combining 60 forward primers for TCR Vbeta segments and 13 reverse primers for TCR Jbeta segments was used. A multiplex PCR assay on genomic DNA amplified the CDR3 region of rearranged TCR beta genes. The amplified TCR beta libraries were sequenced on the Illumina HiSeq System as 87-base-pair reads. The authors processed their data as follows. In a later analysis, tens of millions of unique TCR beta chains were counted across the roughly 670 repertoires, and around 10 million of these chains were shared by at least two donors. Raw reads were error-corrected and collapsed into unique sequences with a nearest-neighbor algorithm that merged closely related sequences to remove PCR and sequencing errors. V, D and J gene segments were assigned by aligning CDR3 sequences to IMGT reference sequences. For a sequence to be retained, at least a six-nucleotide match to both a V gene segment and a J gene segment was required. A rearrangement counted as productive if the CDR3 had no stop codons and remained in frame with V and J, and every other rearrangement counted as non-productive. CDR3 was defined according to IMGT convention as the region running from the second conserved V-encoded cysteine to the conserved J-encoded phenylalanine. The earlier analysis of 500 to 650 of the donors excluded any sequence lacking an unambiguous match to a single V gene segment. In an earlier analysis of approximately 610 of the donors, V segments were called functional above 56.7% productive rearrangements and were called segregating when the between-donor standard deviation exceeded 5%. A statistical classification framework was built to diagnose cytomegalovirus status from the catalog of TCR beta chain sequences. In a later analysis, V and J genes were assigned by comparing TCR nucleotide sequences against IMGT/GENE-DB human TR gene sequences. The TCRdist pipeline was used in a later analysis to assign CDR3 sequences and most-parsimonious VDJ recombination scenarios. In a later analysis, each TCR beta chain was defined by its CDR3 amino acid sequence together with its V-gene family, and reads without a unique V-gene family were excluded. In a later analysis, 500 to 650 highly shared, low-generation-probability nucleotide sequences were removed to address suspected cross-contamination and a sequencing artifact. In a later analysis, a clonal expansion index for each public chain was calculated from normalized within-repertoire ranks of inferred template counts. In a later analysis, generation probabilities were computed with a VDJ recombination model fitted to out-of-frame rearrangements, and the resulting probabilities were checked against IGoR. In a later analysis, hypergeometric tests were used to score TCR-TCR, TCR-HLA and TCR-CMV co-occurrence, with a repertoire-size bias correction applied to TCR pairs. In a later analysis, false discovery rates were estimated by permuting HLA or CMV assignments 20 times. In a later analysis, co-occurring TCRs were grouped with DBSCAN, and TCRdist sequence similarity was added when clustering was performed within HLA-allele-positive subsets. For co-occurrence clustering, repertoires with fewer than 30,000 or more than 120,000 public chains were excluded, along with a handful of repertoires with anomalous nucleotide sharing. As stored in TCRdb, this immuneACCESS dataset retains in-frame rearrangements with V and J assigned. A fraction of the clones does not appear; measured against another copy, unresolved V genes explain less than half of the discrepancy, and the remainder lacks a known reason. V and J calls and clone size are copied from that table; D and trimming were computed from the DNA. This sample gives around 30,000 clones in total; around 60% of them show up just once. In total, the top ten clones hold roughly 22% of the sample.

Taken from cysteine to phenylalanine, the CDR3 has 15 residues. Just the 45-base CDR3 DNA is kept, in frame starting at base 1. CDR1 and CDR2 are read off the germline V gene (reference sequence) as SGHNT and YYREEE. V is pruned by 4 bases and J by 0 bases, leaving 5 bases of the junction without a gene match. The cohort consisted of more than 650 healthy bone marrow donors. Cohort members were all nominally healthy when sampled, although unrecorded immune exposures were likely present. The donor tested CMV seropositive and was one of the 289 seropositive cohort members. Each donor provided a peripheral blood sample, and peripheral blood mononuclear cells were used for TCR beta sequencing. The Qiagen DNeasy Blood Extraction Kit was used to extract genomic DNA from the blood cell samples.

The chain is assembled from TRBV5-4 and TRBJ2-7; 9 bases in between match TRBD2. This receptor was identified in a man aged 50 or older in good health and CMV-seropositive. Sequencing was performed on PBMCs. DNA sequence: TGTGCCAGCAGCCACCGGACTAGCGCCTCCTACGAGCAGTACTTC. The translation is CASSHRTSASYEQYF.